This entry lists 9 T cell receptor beta chains sequenced from one sample in a study of cytomegalovirus exposure and HLA in healthy donors. Researchers ran the PCR with 60 Vbeta and 13 Jbeta primers. Clones were read by immunoSEQ multiplex PCR, and TCRdb kept only the in-frame ones, dropping some. The sample lists approximately 200,000 clones, 75% to 80% occurring once. The sample taken for sequencing was PBMCs. All receptors derive from a young man in good health and CMV-seronegative.

The V and J genes are TRBV5-1 and TRBJ2-7; TRBD1 matches 9 bases. CDR3 length equals 14 residues. Germline CDR1 reads SGHRS; CDR2 reads YFSETQ. Trimming at V came to 0 bases and at J to 6 bases, leaving 4 bases not matched to a gene. The CDR3 DNA follows: TGCGCCAGCAGCTTGGGGGACAGGGAAGGCGAGCAGTACTTC. Amino acid sequence: CASSLGDREGEQYF.

The V gene is TRBV9, the J gene TRBJ2-3; D may be TRBD2 (6 bases). Trimming pared 0 bases from V and 1 base from J, leaving 15 bases between. Germline V gene lookup returns CDR1 SGDLS and CDR2 YYNGEE. This CDR3 spans 17 amino acids. This CDR3 reads CASSVVRHGGGTDTQYF. CDR3 DNA sequence: TGTGCCAGCAGCGTAGTTAGACACGGGGGTGGCACAGATACGCAGTATTTT.

This chain links TRBV30 with TRBJ2-7; possible D gene TRBD1, 6 bases. From germline, CDR1 is GTSNPN and CDR2 SVGIG (reference sequence). The CDR3 contains 11 residues. V lost 2 bases, J lost 10 bases, and 12 bases lay in between. DNA for the CDR3: TGTGCCTGGAGTATTCTGGACAGTCAGTACTTC. Translating it yields CAWSILDSQYF.

V gene TRBV23-1 combines with J gene TRBJ1-4, with D possibly TRBD1 on 6 matching bases. TRBV23-1 is filed as an ORF, its function uncertain. The CDR3 runs to 14 residues. The V and J ends lost 3 bases and 7 bases respectively, with 12 bases between them. The CDR3 DNA reads TGCGCCAGCAGTCAGGGCAGGGGTAGTGAAAAACTGTTTTTT. Its protein product is CASSQGRGSEKLFF.

The V call is TRBV4-3, the J call TRBJ2-7; 11 nucleotides match TRBD2. With 4 bases clipped from V and 2 bases from J, the junction kept 7 bases outside the gene matches. The CDR3 has 16 amino acids. Germline loops: CDR1 LGHNA, CDR2 YSLEER. Here the CDR3 reads CASSRQLAGDAYEQYF. CDR3 DNA sequence: TGCGCCAGCAGCCGCCAACTAGCGGGAGACGCCTACGAGCAGTACTTC.

This clone has a single count. V gene TRBV5-1 combines with J gene TRBJ2-3; D ambiguous. The CDR3 length is 15 residues. Germline CDR1 and CDR2: SGHRS and YFSETQ. Between the trimmed V and J ends, which lost 4 bases and 1 base, there was a span of 13 bases. CDR3 residues: CASSIIAAGTDTQYF. CDR3 DNA sequence: TGCGCCAGCAGCATCATCGCGGCAGGCACAGATACGCAGTATTTT.

The chain carries TRBV9 and TRBJ2-2; a possible D gene is TRBD2 (5 bases). Trimming cost V 4 bases and J 1 base, with 35 bases left between them. Looked up from germline, CDR1 is SGDLS and CDR2 is YYNGEE. This CDR3 has 23 amino acids. The CDR3 DNA sequence: TGTGCCAGCAGCTCCCGGGCAGGCTCTAACATCGCAAGGGCTAGCCGGAACACCGGGGAGCTGTTTTTT. It yields the protein CASSSRAGSNIARASRNTGELFF.

The gene calls are TRBV19 and TRBJ1-3, with 7 bases aligning to TRBD1. The junction had 10 bases not matched to a gene; V was cut back by 5 bases and J by 0 bases. The CDR3 covers 17 residues. CDR1 LNHDA and CDR2 SQIVND come from the germline V gene (reference sequence). Here the CDR3 DNA reads TGTGCCAGTAGTTCTCTTGGACAGGCGATCTCTGGAAACACCATATATTTT. Amino acids: CASSSLGQAISGNTIYF. The entire variable domain, with the rest obtained from reference TRBV19 and TRBJ1-3, is as follows: DGGITQSPKYLFRKEGQNVTLSCEQNLNHDAMYWYRQDPGQGLRLIYYSQIVNDFQKGDIAEGYSVSREKKESFPLTVTSAQKNPTAFYLCASSSLGQAISGNTIYFGEGSWLTVV.

The J gene is TRBJ1-6, the V gene TRBV7-9, with 9 bases identical to TRBD1. The CDR3 contains 16 residues. V dropped 8 bases and J dropped 5; count of bases not matched to a gene: 10. Looked up from germline, CDR1 is SEHNR and CDR2 is FQNEAQ (reference sequence). The DNA for the CDR3 is TGTGCCAGCGACACCCCGGACAGGGGAAATAATTCACCCCTCCACTTT. This codes for CASDTPDRGNNSPLHF.